Shown below are 14 T cell receptor beta chains from a single sample sequenced in a study of vaccination effects on CD4 cells after COVID-19. A roughly 10-day culture period preceded the isolation of CD4+ T cells. Either the BNT162b2 or mRNA-1273 vaccine was given to participants in two doses. These receptors have no known antigen. Using immunoSEQ multiplex PCR, the repertoire was profiled, and TCRdb retains in-frame clones only, with some absent. The sample lists fewer than 75,000 clones, less than 80% occurring once. The sequencing used CD4+ T cells from PBMCs cultured without peptide, collected after COVID-19 vaccination. These receptors were taken from a human donor who received a COVID-19 vaccine.

The table lists this clone with a few counts. The chain uses TRBV18 and TRBJ2-7, with 7 bases lining up with TRBD2. Per germline, CDR1 KGHSH and CDR2 LQKENI. This CDR3 contains 14 residues. V shed 5 bases and J 2 bases; nucleotides not matched to a gene: 6. This CDR3 is CASSAGLLPYEQYF. The CDR3, as DNA: TGTGCCAGCTCAGCGGGACTACTTCCCTACGAGCAGTACTTC.

The chain recombines TRBV6-2 or TRBV6-3 with TRBJ1-6; D unclear. V was clipped by 5 bases and J by 10 bases, with 12 bases between them. Germline-derived CDR1 and CDR2 are MNHEY and SVGEGT. The CDR3 covers 13 residues. The DNA of the CDR3 is TGTGCCAGCAGTCGCGTCACGGGGTCACCCCTCCACTTT. It translates to CASSRVTGSPLHF.

The CDR3 here is CASSLGGGPYNEQFF. In DNA, the CDR3 is TGTGCCAGCAGCTTAGGGGGGGGGCCCTACAATGAGCAGTTCTTC. The rearrangement links TRBV7-2 to TRBJ2-1; maybe TRBD2 (7 bases). Per germline, CDR1 SGHTA and CDR2 FQGNSA. The germline V and J ends were trimmed by 1 base and 2 bases, with 9 bases remaining between them. The CDR3 covers 15 residues.

The chain has TRBV21-1 and TRBJ1-5. TRBV21-1 is a pseudogene. There are 14 residues in the CDR3. This CDR3 reads CASSNQGGSEPQHF. CDR3 nucleotides: TGTGCCAGCAGCAATCAGGGTGGGAGTGAGCCCCAGCATTTT.

The V gene is TRBV5-5, the J gene TRBJ2-1; 9 bases align to TRBD2. With V trimmed by 5 bases and J by 5 bases, 5 bases remained unmatched. CDR1 SGHKS and CDR2 YYEKEE come from the germline V gene (reference sequence). The CDR3 has 14 amino acids. CDR3 region: CASSPGTSNNEQFF. Written as DNA, the CDR3 is TGTGCCAGCAGTCCCGGGACTAGCAACAATGAGCAGTTCTTC. Full variable domain (remainder filled in from reference TRBV5-5 and TRBJ2-1): DAGVTQSPTHLIKTRGQQVTLRCSPISGHKSVSWYQQVLGQGPQFIFQYYEKEERGRGNFPDRFSARQFPNYSSELNVNALLLGDSALYLCASSPGTSNNEQFFGPGTRLTVL.

The rearrangement links TRBV5-1 to TRBJ2-5; 9 bases are shared with TRBD2. The CDR3 covers 17 residues. Trimming cost V 2 bases and J 7 bases; bases outside gene matches: 15. CDR1 and CDR2 from the germline V gene are SGHRS and YFSETQ. The CDR3 coding sequence is TGCGCCAGCAGCTTCAAATCTAGCGGGACATCCTCGGCGACCCAGTACTTC. Its protein product is CASSFKSSGTSSATQYF.

This chain joins TRBV30 and TRBJ2-7, with 8 bases fitting TRBD2. V dropped 5 bases and J dropped 0; count of bases not matched to a gene: 6. The CDR3 has 14 residues. From germline, CDR1 is GTSNPN and CDR2 SVGIG (reference sequence). The CDR3, as DNA: TGTGCCTGGTCGGCGGGAGGTCACTCCTACGAGCAGTACTTC. Its protein product is CAWSAGGHSYEQYF.

The genes are TRBV5-1 and TRBJ2-5; D possibly corresponds to TRBD2 (7 bases). V dropped 3 bases and J dropped 6 bases, with 18 bases sitting between them. CDR1 and CDR2 (germline): SGHRS, YFSETQ. This CDR3 has 15 amino acids. CDR3 in DNA: TGCGCCAGCAGCTGGGGAGGGGGTGGAGCGAAGACCCAGTACTTC. This sequence encodes CASSWGGGGAKTQYF.

This clone was picked up a small number of times. This chain links TRBV11-2 with TRBJ1-3; weak D call: TRBD1 (6 bases). This CDR3 has 15 amino acids. Germline V gene sequence: CDR1 SGHAT, CDR2 FQNNGV. V was clipped by 7 bases and J by 4 bases, with 17 bases between them. As DNA, the CDR3 is TGTGCCAGCACCCCCAGCGGGGGGCGAGGAAACACCATATATTTT. Encoded protein: CASTPSGGRGNTIYF.

This clone appeared a single time. The chain employs TRBV27 and TRBJ2-2; no definite D call. This CDR3 has 14 amino acids. Trimming shortened V by 5 bases and J by 7 bases, and 14 bases separated the two germline ends. CDR1 and CDR2 (germline): MNHEY, SMNVEV (reference sequence). As DNA, the CDR3 is TGTGCCAGCAGTCCCTCGACACTCCTCGGGGAGCTGTTTTTT. This sequence encodes CASSPSTLLGELFF.

The chain combines TRBV11-2 with TRBJ1-1, with D tentatively TRBD1 (5 bases). Germline values: CDR1 SGHAT, CDR2 FQNNGV. V shed 2 bases and J shed 0 bases, with 10 bases lying between them. The CDR3 is 15 amino acids. The CDR3 loop is CASSLYTGVNTEAFF. CDR3 coding DNA: TGTGCCAGCAGCTTATACACAGGAGTGAACACTGAAGCTTTCTTT.

This chain uses TRBV3-1 (or the pseudogene TRBV3-2) with TRBJ2-6; 7 nucleotides align to TRBD1. Per the germline V gene, CDR1 is LGHDT and CDR2 is YNNKEL (reference sequence). Trimming removed 3 bases from V and 0 bases from J; junction bases left unmatched: 5. The CDR3 contains 17 residues. The DNA of the CDR3 is TGTGCCAGCAGCCACTCGACAGGGCTCTCTGGGGCCAACGTCCTGACTTTC. Amino acid sequence: CASSHSTGLSGANVLTF.

There are a few counts of this clone. The chain uses TRBV5-1 and TRBJ2-7; TRBD1 matches at 7 bases. Trimming took 4 bases from V and 7 from J; bases not matched to a gene: 11. The V gene's germline CDR1 is SGHRS and CDR2 YFSETQ. CDR3 length equals 14 residues. The CDR3: CASSPGGAYGEQYF. DNA of the CDR3: TGCGCCAGCAGCCCAGGGGGTGCATACGGTGAGCAGTACTTC.

The J gene is TRBJ1-2, the V gene TRBV4-1; maybe TRBD1 (5 bases). This CDR3 has 15 residues. Germline V gives CDR1 MGHRA, CDR2 YSYEKL. Trimming removed 0 bases at V and 5 bases at J, with 13 bases between. CDR3 coding DNA: TGCGCCAGCAGCCAAGAGCACAGGACACCATATGGCTACACCTTC. Translating gives CASSQEHRTPYGYTF.